This TCR beta chain was identified during a study of long-term antiretroviral therapy in people with HIV. Study details: The oldest samples precede the 2015 immediate-ART recommendation by about a decade.

After removal of 5 bases from V and 3 bases from J, the junction contained 17 bases not matched to a gene. CDR1 and CDR2 (germline): SGHTA, FQGNSA. CDR3 length equals 18 residues. In the case of this clone: The antigen is unknown.

immunoSEQ v3.0 was run at survey level. Generated by immunoSEQ multiplex PCR, the TCRdb table keeps only in-frame clones and is missing some. Among tens of thousands of clones listed, around 79% were seen once. Each HIV participant was treated in the United States. Study-level findings and limits: Repertoires in HIV (unlike those of controls) had narrower CDR3 length ranges.

The sequence came from a man between 18 and 29 years old with HIV. The rearrangement links TRBV7-2 to TRBJ2-7; 9 nucleotides align to TRBD1. The sequences come from unsorted PBMCs, collected 1.9 years after starting antiretroviral therapy. In DNA, the CDR3 is TGTGCCAGCAGCCACCGATATACACCGGGACAGGGAGTCTACGAGCAGTACTTC. This encodes CASSHRYTPGQGVYEQYF.